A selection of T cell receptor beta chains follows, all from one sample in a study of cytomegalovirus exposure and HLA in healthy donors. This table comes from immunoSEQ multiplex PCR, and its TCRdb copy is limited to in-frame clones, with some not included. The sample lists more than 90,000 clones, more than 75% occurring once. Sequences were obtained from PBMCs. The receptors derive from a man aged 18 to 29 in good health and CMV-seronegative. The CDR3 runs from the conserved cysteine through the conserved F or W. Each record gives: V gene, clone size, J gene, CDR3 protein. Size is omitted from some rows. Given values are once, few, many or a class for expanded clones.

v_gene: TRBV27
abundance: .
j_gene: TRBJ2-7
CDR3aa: CASGDWNYEQYF

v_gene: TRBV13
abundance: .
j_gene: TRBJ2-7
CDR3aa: CASRQAGGFTYEQYF

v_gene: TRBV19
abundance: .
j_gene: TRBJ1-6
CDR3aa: CASSIPDSPLHF

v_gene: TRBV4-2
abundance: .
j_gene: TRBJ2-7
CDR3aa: CASSQDLGAGEQYF

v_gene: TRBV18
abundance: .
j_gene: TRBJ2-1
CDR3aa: CASSPPSGYNEQFF

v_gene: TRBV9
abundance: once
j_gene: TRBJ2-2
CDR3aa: CASSEGGNTGELFF

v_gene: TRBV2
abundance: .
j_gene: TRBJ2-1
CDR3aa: CASSELAGGSYNEQFF

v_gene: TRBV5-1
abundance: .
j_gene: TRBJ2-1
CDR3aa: CASSLERGGYNEQFF

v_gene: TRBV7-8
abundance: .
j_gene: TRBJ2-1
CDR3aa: CASSLFLAGAYNEQFF

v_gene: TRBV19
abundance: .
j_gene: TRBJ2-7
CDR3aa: CASDSGTNSEQYF

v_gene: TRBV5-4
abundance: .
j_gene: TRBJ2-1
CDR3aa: CASTTPGVLGNEQFF

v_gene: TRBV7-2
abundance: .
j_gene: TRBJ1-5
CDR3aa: CASKRTGSNQPQHF

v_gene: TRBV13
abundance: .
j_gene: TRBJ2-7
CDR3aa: CASSPPSREQYF

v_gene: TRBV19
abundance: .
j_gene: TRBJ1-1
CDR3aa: CASSMVAGTGNTEAFF

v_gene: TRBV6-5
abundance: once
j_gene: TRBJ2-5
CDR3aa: CASSYFSSETQYF

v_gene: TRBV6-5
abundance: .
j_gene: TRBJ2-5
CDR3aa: CASKVGRGSETQYF

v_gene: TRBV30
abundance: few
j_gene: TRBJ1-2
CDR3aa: CAWSEGTGGYGYTF

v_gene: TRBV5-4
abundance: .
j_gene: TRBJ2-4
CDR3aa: CASSLEGQGAYKNIQYF

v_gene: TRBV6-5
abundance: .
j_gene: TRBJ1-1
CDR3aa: CASRSRGTEAFF

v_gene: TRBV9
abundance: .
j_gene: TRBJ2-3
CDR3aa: CASSPSGGSTDTQYF

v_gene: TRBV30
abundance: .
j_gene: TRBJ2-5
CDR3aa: CAWKAGETQYF

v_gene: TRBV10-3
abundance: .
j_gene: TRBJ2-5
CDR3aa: CAISERLAGGQETQYF

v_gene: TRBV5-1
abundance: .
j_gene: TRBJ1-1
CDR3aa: CASSNHGTAGTEAFF

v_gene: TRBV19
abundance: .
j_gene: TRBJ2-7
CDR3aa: CASSIGLAGSYEQYF

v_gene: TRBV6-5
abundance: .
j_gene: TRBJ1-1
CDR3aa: CASSSGATEAFF

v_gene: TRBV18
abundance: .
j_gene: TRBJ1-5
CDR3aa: CASSEKPYSNQPQHF

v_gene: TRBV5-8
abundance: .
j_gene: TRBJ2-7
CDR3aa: CASSQTRIEQYF

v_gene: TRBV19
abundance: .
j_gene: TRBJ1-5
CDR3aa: CASRGGVGQPQHF

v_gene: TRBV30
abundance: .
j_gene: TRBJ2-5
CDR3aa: CAWTQGAQETQYF

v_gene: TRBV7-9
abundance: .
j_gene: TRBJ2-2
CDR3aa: CASSLAGGGGTGELFF

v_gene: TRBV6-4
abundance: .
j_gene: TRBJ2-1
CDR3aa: CASSDSAGDRNNEQFF

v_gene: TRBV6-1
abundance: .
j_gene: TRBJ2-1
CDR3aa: CASSTSGLSYNEQFF

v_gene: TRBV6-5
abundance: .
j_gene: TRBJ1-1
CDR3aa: CASSYAPRNTEAFF

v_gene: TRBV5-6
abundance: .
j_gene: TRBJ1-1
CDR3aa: CASSLKRNPGHGEEAFF

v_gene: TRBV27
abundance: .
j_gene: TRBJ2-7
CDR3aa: CASSKGTGGEDYEQYF

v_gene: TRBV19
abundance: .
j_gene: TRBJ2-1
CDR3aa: CASSIGGGLAGNEQFF

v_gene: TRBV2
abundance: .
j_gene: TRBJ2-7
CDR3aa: CASTPGGEQYF

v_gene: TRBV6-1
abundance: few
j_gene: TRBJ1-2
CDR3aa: CASSEASQRGYTF

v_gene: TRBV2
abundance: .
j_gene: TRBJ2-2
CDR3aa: CASAGTGVAGELFF

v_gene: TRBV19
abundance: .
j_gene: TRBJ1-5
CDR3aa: CASNIGRVGDQPQHF

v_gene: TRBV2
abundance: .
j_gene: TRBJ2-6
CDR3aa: CASNPRASGANVLTF

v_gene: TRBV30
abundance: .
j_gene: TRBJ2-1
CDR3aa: CAWSSGSSYNEQFF

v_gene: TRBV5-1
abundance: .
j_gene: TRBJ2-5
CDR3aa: CASSFFEYQETQYF

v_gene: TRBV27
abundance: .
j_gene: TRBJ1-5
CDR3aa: CASSSTSTGEQPQHF

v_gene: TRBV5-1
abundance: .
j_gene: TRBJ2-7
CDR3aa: CASSLGTGSSYEQYF

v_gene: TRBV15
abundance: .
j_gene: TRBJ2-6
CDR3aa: CATSRDRGSGANVLTF

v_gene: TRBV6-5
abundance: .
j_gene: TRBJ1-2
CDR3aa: CASSPGQGANYGYTF

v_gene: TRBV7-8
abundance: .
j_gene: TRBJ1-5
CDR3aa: CASSYTGTGDQPQHF

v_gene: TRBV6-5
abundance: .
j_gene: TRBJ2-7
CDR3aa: CASSKAGGPAEQYF

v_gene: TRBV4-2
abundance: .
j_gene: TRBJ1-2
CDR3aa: CASSQDRGEDYGYTF

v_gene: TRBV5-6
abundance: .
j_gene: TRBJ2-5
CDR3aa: CASSLSGRGETQYF

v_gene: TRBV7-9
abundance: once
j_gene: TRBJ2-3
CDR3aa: CASSPPRTGGWGDTQYF

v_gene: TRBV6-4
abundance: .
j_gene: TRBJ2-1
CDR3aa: CASSVGLAGGQLYNEQFF

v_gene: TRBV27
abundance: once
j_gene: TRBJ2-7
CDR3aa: CASSLGTSGGEQYF